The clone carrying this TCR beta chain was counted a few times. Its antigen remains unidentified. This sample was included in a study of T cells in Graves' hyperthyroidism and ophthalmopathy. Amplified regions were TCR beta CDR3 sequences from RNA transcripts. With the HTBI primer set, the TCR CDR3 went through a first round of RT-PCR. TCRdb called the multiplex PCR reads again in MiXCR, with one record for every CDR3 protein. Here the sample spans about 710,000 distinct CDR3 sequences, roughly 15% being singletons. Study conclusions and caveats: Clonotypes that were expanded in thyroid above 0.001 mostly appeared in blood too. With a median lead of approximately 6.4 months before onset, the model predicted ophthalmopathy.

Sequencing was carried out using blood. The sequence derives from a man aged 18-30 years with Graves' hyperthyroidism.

As DNA, the CDR3 is TGCAGCGTTGAGGTAGGGGGGGGTGACTCCTACAATGAGCAGTTCTTC. Its translation is CSVEVGGGDSYNEQFF. This chain joins TRBV29-1 and TRBJ2-1; perhaps TRBD2 as D (7 bases). Germline V gene sequence: CDR1 SQVTM, CDR2 ANQGSEA. The CDR3 sequence is 16 residues long. Trimming shortened V by 3 bases and J by 0 bases, and 15 bases separated the two germline ends.